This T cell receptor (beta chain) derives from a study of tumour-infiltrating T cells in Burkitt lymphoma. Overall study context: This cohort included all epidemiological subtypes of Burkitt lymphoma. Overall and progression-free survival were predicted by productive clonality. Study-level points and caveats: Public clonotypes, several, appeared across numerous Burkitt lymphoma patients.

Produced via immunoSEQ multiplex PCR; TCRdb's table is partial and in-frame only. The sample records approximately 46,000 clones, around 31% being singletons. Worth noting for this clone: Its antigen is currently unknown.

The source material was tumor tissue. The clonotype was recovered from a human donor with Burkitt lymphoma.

For the CDR3, the DNA is TGCAGCGTTTTTAATAGCGGGGGATTCGGGGAGCTGTTTTTT. Its protein product is CSVFNSGGFGELFF. This sequence joins TRBV29-1 and TRBJ2-2; 9 bases are shared with TRBD2. Germline assignment: CDR1 SQVTM and CDR2 ANQGSEA. This CDR3 has 14 residues. The junction had 8 bases not matched to a gene; V was cut back by 5 bases and J by 7 bases.